This T cell receptor beta chain derives from a study of OX40 agonist ivuxolimab in advanced cancers. Study details: Earlier treatment with anti-PD-1, anti-PD-L1 or anti-CTLA-4 was permitted, and over 35% had received some.

Patients who had autoimmune disease history or got systemic immunosuppression were left out. On cycle 4 day 1 and cycle 7 day 1, as well as at baseline, blood was sampled. CDR3 size: 18 residues. Germline CDR1 and CDR2: SGHTA and FQGNSA. The V end lost 6 bases, the J end lost 5 bases, and 25 bases lay between the germline ends. Assay: immunoSEQ multiplex PCR; the TCRdb copy retains only in-frame clones and omits some. The sample has some 37,000 clones; roughly 81% are singletons. The receptor comes from an adult with an advanced solid tumor such as melanoma, head and neck, liver or kidney cancer. The sequenced sample was CD4+ or CD8+ T cells sorted from blood, obtained in a trial of the OX40 agonist ivuxolimab. V gene TRBV7-2 combines with J gene TRBJ1-4; no firm D call. DNA of the CDR3: TGTGCCAGCAGTGAATCTTCGTGTCTCCCAGTCGACAATGAAAAACTGTTTTTT. Its protein is CASSESSCLPVDNEKLFF.